A selection of T cell receptor beta chains follows, all from one sample in a study of identical twins. TCRdb analysed the 5' RACE reads with MiXCR anew, one entry per CDR3 protein. In the table there are 600,000 to 800,000 distinct CDR3 sequences, about 20% of which are singletons. The same data also went into a second study, on T cells expressing NK-cell markers.

Sequences were obtained from PBMCs. These receptor sequences come from a woman aged 18-35 years in good health. Both conserved end residues are part of each CDR3. D genes are given only for firm matches. For some rows the clone size is stated as once, few or many, or as a class when expanded; others skip it.

v_call	j_call	cdr3_length	clone_size	d_call	cdr3_aa	cdr3_nt
TRBV5-1	TRBJ2-7	14	.	.	CASSLGLARHEQYF	TGCGCCAGCAGCTTGGGGCTAGCTCGCCACGAGCAGTACTTC
TRBV29-1	TRBJ2-5	12	.	TRBD1	CSSTGASETQYF	TGCAGCTCGACAGGGGCATCGGAGACCCAGTACTTC
TRBV25-1	TRBJ1-2	15	.	TRBD1	CASSGAGQTNYGYTF	TGTGCCAGCAGTGGAGCGGGACAGACTAACTATGGCTACACCTTC
TRBV10-3	TRBJ2-7	14	.	TRBD1	CAITLGQGTGEQYF	TGTGCCATCACCTTGGGACAGGGGACTGGCGAGCAGTACTTC
TRBV7-9	TRBJ1-1	14	once	.	CASSSISQNTEAFF	TGTGCCAGCAGCTCGATTAGCCAGAACACTGAAGCTTTCTTT
TRBV11-2	TRBJ2-7	16	few	.	CASSLDQVLGPREQYF	TGTGCCAGCAGCTTAGATCAAGTTTTAGGCCCGCGGGAGCAGTACTTC
TRBV10-3	TRBJ2-7	11	.	TRBD1	CAIGTGVLLYF	TGTGCCATCGGCACAGGGGTCCTTCTCTACTTC
TRBV5-1	TRBJ2-1	12	many	.	CASSLVGDEQFF	TGCGCCAGCAGCTTGGTAGGAGATGAGCAGTTCTTC
TRBV11-2	TRBJ2-5	13	.	TRBD2	CASSYGGTETQYF	TGTGCCAGCAGCTACGGGGGGACGGAGACCCAGTACTTC
TRBV5-1	TRBJ1-4	12	many	.	CASSRSPEKLFF	TGCGCCAGCAGCCGCAGTCCCGAAAAACTGTTTTTT
TRBV5-1	TRBJ2-1	15	many	TRBD2	CASSLLAGVSNEQFF	TGCGCCAGCAGCTTACTAGCGGGAGTCTCCAATGAGCAGTTCTTC
TRBV6-1	TRBJ2-1	16	few	.	CASSEGRGIYYNEQFF	TGTGCCAGCAGTGAAGGGCGGGGCATTTACTACAATGAGCAGTTCTTC
TRBV20-1	TRBJ2-1	14	.	TRBD2	CSAKGGPAYNEQFF	TGCAGTGCTAAGGGAGGGCCTGCCTACAATGAGCAGTTCTTC
TRBV12-3/TRBV12-4	TRBJ1-2	13	.	TRBD1	CATRTGQINGYTF	TGTGCCACCCGGACAGGGCAAATCAATGGCTACACCTTC
TRBV5-1	TRBJ2-7	14	.	.	CASSMAGDSYEQYF	TGCGCCAGCAGTATGGCTGGGGACTCCTACGAGCAGTACTTC
TRBV5-1	TRBJ2-7	18	.	.	CASSLESGSLGGIYEQYF	TGCGCCAGCAGCTTGGAGTCCGGGTCGCTTGGCGGAATTTACGAGCAGTACTTC
TRBV15	TRBJ2-1	16	.	.	CATSPYPSDRTNEQFF	TGTGCCACCAGCCCCTACCCTAGCGACCGAACTAATGAGCAGTTCTTC
TRBV12-3/TRBV12-4	TRBJ1-5	13	many	.	CASRGEQNQPQHF	TGTGCCAGCAGGGGTGAGCAAAATCAGCCCCAGCATTTT
TRBV20-1	TRBJ1-1	13	few	.	CSAQRGGGTEAFF	TGCAGTGCCCAGCGGGGGGGAGGCACTGAAGCTTTCTTT
TRBV12-3/TRBV12-4	TRBJ2-7	12	.	.	CASSTRKYEQYF	TGTGCCAGCAGTACGAGGAAGTACGAGCAGTACTTC
TRBV10-3	TRBJ1-2	10	.	.	CATSWTAYTF	TGTGCCACCTCCTGGACAGCCTACACCTTC
TRBV6-5	TRBJ1-3	12	many	.	CASSRSGNTIYF	TGTGCCAGCAGCCGCTCTGGAAACACCATATATTTT
TRBV5-1	TRBJ2-7	14	.	.	CASSLPSRINEQYF	TGCGCCAGCAGTCTCCCTTCAAGGATCAACGAGCAGTACTTC
TRBV20-1	TRBJ2-1	16	.	TRBD2	CSAGESREGFYNEQFF	TGCAGTGCTGGGGAATCGCGGGAGGGCTTTTACAATGAGCAGTTCTTC
TRBV10-3	TRBJ1-2	14	few	TRBD1	CAISERGPSNGYTF	TGTGCCATCAGTGAGAGGGGGCCATCGAATGGCTACACCTTC
TRBV6-5	TRBJ2-5	18	many	.	CASSYSIVKAGRQETQYF	TGTGCCAGCAGTTACTCGATAGTAAAAGCGGGCCGCCAAGAGACCCAGTACTTC
TRBV20-1	TRBJ2-5	13	few	.	CSAKRTAQETQYF	TGCAGTGCTAAAAGGACGGCACAAGAGACCCAGTACTTC
TRBV29-1	TRBJ1-2	14	few	.	CSVGRAGALYGYTF	TGCAGCGTTGGGAGGGCAGGGGCACTCTATGGCTACACCTTC
TRBV5-5	TRBJ2-1	12	few	.	CASTQLDRVGFF	TGTGCCAGCACCCAACTGGACCGCGTGGGGTTCTTC
TRBV24-1	TRBJ2-1	15	few	TRBD2	CATSDGLGLANEQFF	TGTGCCACCAGTGACGGCTTAGGACTAGCGAATGAGCAGTTCTTC
TRBV10-3	TRBJ2-2	17	many	.	CAISGLGPYAHTGELFF	TGTGCCATCAGTGGCCTGGGTCCCTACGCGCACACCGGGGAGCTGTTTTTT
TRBV4-3	TRBJ2-7	13	few	.	CASSQERAYEQYF	TGCGCCAGCAGCCAAGAGAGAGCTTACGAGCAGTACTTC
TRBV12-3/TRBV12-4	TRBJ1-5	14	.	.	CASSWGRLNQPQHF	TGTGCCAGCAGTTGGGGACGGCTTAATCAGCCCCAGCATTTT
TRBV20-1	TRBJ2-7	15	few	TRBD2	CSARDKRQGGYEQYF	TGCAGTGCTAGAGATAAGCGGCAGGGAGGGTACGAGCAGTACTTC
TRBV6-5	TRBJ1-4	12	.	.	CASSSTGGKLFF	TGTGCCAGCAGTTCAACAGGCGGAAAACTGTTTTTT
TRBV5-1	TRBJ2-2	14	few	TRBD2	CASTIHREAGELFF	TGCGCCAGCACCATCCACCGGGAGGCCGGGGAGCTGTTTTTT